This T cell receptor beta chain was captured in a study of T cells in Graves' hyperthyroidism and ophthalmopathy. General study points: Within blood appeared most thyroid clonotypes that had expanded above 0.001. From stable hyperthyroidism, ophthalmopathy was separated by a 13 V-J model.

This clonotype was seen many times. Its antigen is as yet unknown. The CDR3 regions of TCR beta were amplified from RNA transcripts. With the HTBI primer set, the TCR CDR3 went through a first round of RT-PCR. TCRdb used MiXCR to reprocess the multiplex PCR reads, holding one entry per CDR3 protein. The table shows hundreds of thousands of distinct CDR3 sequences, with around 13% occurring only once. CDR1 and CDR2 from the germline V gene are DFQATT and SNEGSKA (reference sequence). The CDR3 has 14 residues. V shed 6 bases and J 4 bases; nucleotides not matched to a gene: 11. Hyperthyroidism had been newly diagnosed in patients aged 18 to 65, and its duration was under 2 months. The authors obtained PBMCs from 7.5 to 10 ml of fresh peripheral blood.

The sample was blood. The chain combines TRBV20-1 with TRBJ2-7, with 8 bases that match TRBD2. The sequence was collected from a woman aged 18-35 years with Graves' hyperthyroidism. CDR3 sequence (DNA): TGCAGTGCCCGTCCGGGGGGGCCGGAATACGAGCAGTACTTC. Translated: CSARPGGPEYEQYF.